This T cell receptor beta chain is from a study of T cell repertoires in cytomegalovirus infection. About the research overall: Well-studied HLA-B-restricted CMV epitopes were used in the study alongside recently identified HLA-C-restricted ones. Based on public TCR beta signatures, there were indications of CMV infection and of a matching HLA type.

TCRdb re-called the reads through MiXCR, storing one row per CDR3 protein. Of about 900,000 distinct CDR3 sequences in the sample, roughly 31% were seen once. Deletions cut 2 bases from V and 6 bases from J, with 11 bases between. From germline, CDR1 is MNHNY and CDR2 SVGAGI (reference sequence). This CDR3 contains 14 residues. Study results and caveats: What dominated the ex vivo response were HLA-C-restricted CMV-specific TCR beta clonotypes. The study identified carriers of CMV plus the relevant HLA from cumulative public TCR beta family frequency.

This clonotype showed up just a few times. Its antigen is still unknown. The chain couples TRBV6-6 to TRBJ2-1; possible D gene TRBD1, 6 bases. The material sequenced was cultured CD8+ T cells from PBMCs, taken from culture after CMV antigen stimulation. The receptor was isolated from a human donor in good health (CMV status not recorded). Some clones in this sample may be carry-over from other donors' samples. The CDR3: CASSYPTGSNEQFF. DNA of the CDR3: TGTGCCAGCAGTTACCCGACAGGATCCAATGAGCAGTTCTTC.